The 13 T cell receptor beta chains below all came from one sample that was sequenced in a study of cytomegalovirus exposure and HLA in healthy donors. Use of 60 Vbeta and 13 Jbeta primers characterized the PCR. The repertoire was sequenced with immunoSEQ multiplex PCR; TCRdb's copy has only in-frame clones and lacks some. The repertoire holds 90,000 or so clones, with around four fifths as singletons. The sequencing input was PBMCs. The origin of the receptors is a boy younger than 18 in good health and CMV-seronegative.

V usage is TRBV28 and J usage is TRBJ1-2; 9 bases are a match to TRBD1. CDR3 length: 15 residues. V trimming: 6 bases; J trimming: 2 bases; junction bases outside the gene matches: 7. CDR1 is MDHEN and CDR2 is SYDVKM in the germline V gene. The CDR3 nucleotides are TGTGCCAGCAGGGTGGAAACAGGGGGCAACTATGGCTACACCTTC. It yields the protein CASRVETGGNYGYTF.

This chain connects TRBV15 to TRBJ2-3; 10 nucleotides line up with TRBD2. The CDR3 has 15 residues. Germline V lookup: CDR1 LNHNV, CDR2 YYDKDF (reference sequence). The V and J ends lost 3 bases and 5 bases, in that order; junction bases with no gene match: 5. This chain's CDR3 is CATSSRAGGLDTQYF. The CDR3 DNA follows: TGTGCCACCAGCAGTCGAGCGGGAGGGTTAGATACGCAGTATTTT.

The chain employs TRBV30 and TRBJ1-2, with TRBD1 matching over 11 bases. Germline lookup yields CDR1 GTSNPN and CDR2 SVGIG (reference sequence). The V segment lost 0 bases and the J segment 1 base; nucleotides outside the gene matches: 4. The CDR3 consists of 16 residues. The CDR3 coding sequence is TGTGCCTGGAGTGTCCCGGGACAGGGGGGTAACTATGGCTACACCTTC. This codes for CAWSVPGQGGNYGYTF.

V usage is TRBV7-2 and J usage is TRBJ1-2, with 8 bases matching TRBD1. CDR3 length: 13 amino acids. J lost 6 bases, V lost 5 bases, and 5 bases had no gene match. CDR1 is SGHTA and CDR2 is FQGNSA in the germline V gene. CDR3 protein: CASSHDRGNGYTF. The CDR3 region has the DNA TGTGCCAGCAGCCATGACAGGGGAAATGGCTACACCTTC.

This chain joins TRBV2 and TRBJ2-7; 11 bases fit TRBD1. Germline assignment: CDR1 SNHLY and CDR2 FYNNEI. The CDR3 covers 16 residues. The V and J ends lost 7 bases and 2 bases, in that order; junction bases with no gene match: 10. The CDR3 sequence is CASIGPGQGDPYEQYF. Written as DNA, the CDR3 is TGTGCCAGCATTGGCCCGGGACAGGGGGACCCCTACGAGCAGTACTTC.

The CDR3 DNA follows: TGCGCCAGCAGCTTCTCAGGGGGAAATAATGAAAAACTGTTTTTT. Translation: CASSFSGGNNEKLFF. V is TRBV5-1 and J is TRBJ1-4, with TRBD1 identical over 7 bases. V lost 2 bases and J lost 4; bases outside the gene matches: 5. Germline V CDR1 and CDR2: SGHRS, YFSETQ. CDR3 length: 15 amino acids.

V and J are TRBV18 and TRBJ1-1; D unclear. CDR1 and CDR2 (germline): KGHSH, LQKENI. This CDR3 is 15 amino acids long. V was trimmed by 0 bases and J by 5 bases, leaving 13 bases between them. The chain's CDR3 is CASSPPIGSGTEAFF. The CDR3 DNA sequence: TGTGCCAGCTCACCACCGATCGGTAGCGGAACTGAAGCTTTCTTT.

This clone was seen only once. The chain recombines TRBV18 with TRBJ2-5, with D uncertain. This CDR3 has 14 residues. Germline V gives CDR1 KGHSH, CDR2 LQKENI. The V end was cut by 0 bases, the J end by 5 bases, with 10 bases between. The CDR3 spells CASSPPVPQETQYF. Here the CDR3 DNA reads TGTGCCAGCTCACCACCGGTTCCCCAGGAGACCCAGTACTTC. Based on the CDR3 plus reference TRBV18 and TRBJ2-5, the full variable domain is NAGVMQNPRHLVRRRGQEARLRCSPMKGHSHVYWYRQLPEEGLKFMVYLQKENIIDESGMPKERFSAEFPKEGPSILRIQQVVRGDSAAYFCASSPPVPQETQYFGPGTRLLVL.

The chain is built from TRBV25-1 and TRBJ1-6, with a tentative D call TRBD1 (5 bases). CDR1 is MGHDK, CDR2 SYGVNS, per germline. Trimming cost V 8 bases and J 7 bases, with 15 bases left between them. CDR3 length equals 14 residues. The chain's CDR3 is CASVSQGSNSPLHF. The DNA for the CDR3 is TGTGCCAGCGTGAGTCAGGGTTCCAATTCACCCCTCCACTTT.

V gene TRBV27 combines with J gene TRBJ2-7, with TRBD1 matching 8 bases. The CDR3 contains 13 residues. Unmatched junction bases numbered 6, after V lost 5 bases and J lost 6 bases. The V gene's germline CDR1 is MNHEY and CDR2 SMNVEV (reference sequence). CDR3 nucleotides: TGTGCCAGCAGTGGACAGGGCCAGGCCGAGCAGTACTTC. This codes for CASSGQGQAEQYF.

The chain combines TRBV4-2 with TRBJ1-1; 9 bases align to TRBD1. The CDR3 loop spans 17 amino acids. CDR1 is LGHNA and CDR2 is YNFKEQ in the germline V gene. The J segment lost 5 bases and the V segment lost 2 bases, leaving 12 bases of the junction unmatched. CDR3 DNA: TGTGCCAGCAGCCAAACATTAGTGGGGACAGGGAATACTGAAGCTTTCTTT. It codes for CASSQTLVGTGNTEAFF.

The rearrangement links TRBV19 to TRBJ1-1; no definite D call. The V end lost 3 bases, the J end lost 7 bases, and 12 bases lay between the germline ends. The CDR3 extends over 13 amino acids. Looked up from germline, CDR1 is LNHDA and CDR2 is SQIVND (reference sequence). CDR3 sequence: CASSIGSGGEAFF. For the CDR3, the DNA is TGTGCCAGTAGTATCGGAAGTGGCGGTGAAGCTTTCTTT.

CDR3 nucleotide sequence: TGTGCCAGCAGTTTGGCGGGGACAGGGGGCGAGCAGTACTTC. It codes for CASSLAGTGGEQYF. V gene TRBV27 combines with J gene TRBJ2-7; TRBD1 aligns across 11 bases. Germline assignment: CDR1 MNHEY and CDR2 SMNVEV (reference sequence). The CDR3 length is 14 residues. V lost 3 bases and J lost 6; bases outside the gene matches: 4.